The present entry profiles one T cell receptor beta chain with its context. Its antigen specificity is not known. The record has no base qualities; no much larger clone is one base away. The data were obtained in a study of shared clonotypes between healthy human individuals (dated by TCRdb to the early 2020s). With respect to the entire study: Two women and three men aged 18 to 49 years were included in the cohort. For each donor, three plates each were used for CD4 naive and CD4 memory, two plates were used for CD8 naive, and one plate was used for CD8 memory. To estimate repertoire size and how much clonotype sharing occurs between individuals, the study deeply sequenced the blood TCR repertoires of roughly 5 healthy adults. Different laboratories and diverse techniques were used to prepare libraries and sequence TCR repertoires, to increase sequencing depth and limit assay-specific biases. Leukapheresis yielded between about 0.9 and 9 billion PBMCs per donor. What the study reported, not specific to this receptor: Only blood was sampled, and tissue TCR repertoires likely differ from those in blood. The genetic and exposure-history diversity represented was limited by the small number of donors. Based on pairwise subsampling, the degree of clonotype sharing among donors was expected to be affected by sequencing depth. Larger estimated clonotype richness was generally found for naive subsets than for memory subsets. Even with the large sequencing depth, rarefaction of the sorted-subset datasets indicated that sequencing was incomplete. About 5% of naive CD4, 3.5% of naive CD8, approximately 2% of memory CD4, and 0.4% of memory CD8 clonotypes were shared across a few donors. Compared with non-shared clonotypes, clonotypes shared by all four sorted-subset donors had higher generation probabilities.

TCR CDR3 regions were amplified from genomic DNA by multiplex PCR using the deep immunoSEQ assay. Genomic DNA extracted from each cell subset was distributed evenly over all wells of several immunoSEQ 96-well plates, and each plate served as one replicate. Each replicate PCR for sorted subsets received 200 ng genomic DNA, equal to about 30,000 T cell genomes. Purified libraries were quantified with a Qubit 3.0 fluorometer, sized on a Bioanalyzer 2100, and re-quantified with the KAPA Library Quantification kit. Each immunoSEQ 96-well plate was sequenced on its own single-read 150-cycle Illumina NextSeq 550 flow cell. Processing in the source paper ran as follows. Because the immunoSEQ output included only junctional sequences and no quality scores, the filtering could not be the same as the filtering used for full-length reads. Sequences were annotated with PyIR, a Python wrapper for IgBLAST v1.9, using IMGT germline references to assign V/J genes and CDR3. Reads were removed for weak V/J assignments (E-value above 1e-6), missing CDR3, stop codons, out-of-frame junctions, or ambiguous translated residues. V3J clonotypes were defined by identical inferred V gene, J gene, and CDR3 amino acid sequence. Percentage overlap between repertoires was calculated by dividing the number of shared unique clonotypes by the size of the smaller repertoire. Richness of each repertoire was evaluated using RTK rarefaction, the Chao1 estimator, and Recon v2.1 estimates of unobserved clonotypes. OLGA was used to compute generation probabilities for all TCRbeta clonotypes that the gDNA method yielded from a handful of donors. Imported from immuneACCESS, the table was reduced by TCRdb to in-frame sequences with V and J called. These copies leave out some clones; in studies compared against another copy, an unresolved V gene accounts for under half, and the cause of the remainder is not known. Clone size and the V and J calls come from that table; the DNA yielded D and trimming. The sample table records about 2,500,000 clones; around nine tenths of these occur just once. Of the sample, about 0.13% falls within the top ten clones.

CDR1 MDHEN and CDR2 SYDVKM were looked up in the germline V gene. The CDR3 covers 15 residues, taking in both the cysteine and the phenylalanine. Only the CDR3 DNA stays, 45 bases, in frame from base 1. V gives up 3 bases and J gives up 4 bases, and the segment between their germline ends measures 15 bases. The donors were healthy, HIV-negative adults with no recently reported acute infections or vaccinations. All donors were Caucasian adults living in Nashville, Tennessee, USA. Magnetic negative selection was used to enrich CD4+ T cells, after which naive cells were positively selected on CD45RA and the negative fraction became the memory subset. After blood collection by leukapheresis, PBMCs were isolated using Ficoll-Histopaque density gradient centrifugation and then cryopreserved in the vapor phase of liquid nitrogen. Purity and quantity of every magnetically sorted T cell population were checked by analytical flow cytometry. From each sorted fraction, genomic DNA was isolated and quantified by UV absorbance on a Nanodrop 2000c.

The receptor chain draws on TRBV28 and TRBJ1-2; no D gene can be assigned with confidence. This TCR was recovered from a man younger than 35 in good health. The sample was naive CD4+ T cells sorted from blood. The cell subset or site label of this sample denotes: CD45RA+ positively selected. The CDR3 is CASSLTGPGPYGYTF. The nucleotide sequence is TGTGCCAGCAGTTTGACGGGCCCAGGCCCCTATGGCTACACCTTC.